A single sample is the source of the 32 T cell receptor beta chains below, sequenced in a study of control samples from healthy donors and cancer patients. Data came from immunoSEQ multiplex PCR; TCRdb stores just in-frame clones and leaves some out. The repertoire holds about 170,000 clones, with 75% to 95% as singletons. The material sequenced was blood. Receptor source: a woman younger than 45 in good health.

J is TRBJ1-6 and V is TRBV5-8; 8 bases map to TRBD1. Germline loops: CDR1 SGHTS, CDR2 YDEGEE. Losses at the gene ends were 0 bases for V and 7 bases for J; bases not matched to a gene: 3. The CDR3 totals 15 residues. The CDR3 is CASSLGQGRNSPLHF. CDR3 bases: TGTGCCAGCAGCTTGGGACAGGGGAGGAATTCACCCCTCCACTTT.

The V call is TRBV29-1, the J call TRBJ1-2; unclear D gene. CDR3 length: 14 amino acids. Germline CDR1 and CDR2: SQVTM and ANQGSEA. Trimming stripped 5 bases from V and 3 bases from J, with 16 bases between. DNA of the CDR3: TGCAGCGTTCGGTTTAGGAGGTTGGACTATGGCTACACCTTC. Its translation: CSVRFRRLDYGYTF.

The CDR3 nucleotides are TGTGCCAGCAGCCAAGCTAGCGGGAGCTCCTACGAGCAGTACTTC. Protein product: CASSQASGSSYEQYF. The chain combines TRBV4-2 with TRBJ2-7; 10 bases fit TRBD2. CDR1 and CDR2 (germline): LGHNA, YNFKEQ. This CDR3 comprises 15 residues. With 1 base clipped from V and 0 bases from J, the junction kept 0 bases outside the gene matches.

This chain uses TRBV4-1 with TRBJ2-1, with D possibly matching TRBD2 (6 bases). The CDR3 consists of 16 residues. Trimming took off 2 bases at V and 4 bases at J, with 15 bases between the two ends. CDR1 and CDR2 from the germline V gene are MGHRA and YSYEKL. CDR3 loop: CASSQPLASRYNEQFF. CDR3 nucleotide sequence: TGCGCCAGCAGCCAACCCCTAGCGAGCCGATACAATGAGCAGTTCTTC.

This chain uses TRBV7-8 with TRBJ2-1, with 8 bases that match TRBD2. This CDR3 is built from 15 residues. Unmatched junction bases numbered 6, after V lost 1 base and J lost 7 bases. Per the germline V gene, CDR1 is SGHVS and CDR2 is FQNEAQ. The CDR3 DNA follows: TGTGCCAGCAGCTTAGTCCGGGGGGGCCAGAATGAGCAGTTCTTC. Protein product: CASSLVRGGQNEQFF. The full variable domain, its missing parts supplied by reference TRBV7-8 and TRBJ2-1, is GAGVSQSPRYKVAKRGQDVALRCDPISGHVSLFWYQQALGQGPEFLTYFQNEAQLDKSGLPSDRFFAERPEGSVSTLKIQRTQQEDSAVYLCASSLVRGGQNEQFFGPGTRLTVL.

This chain connects TRBV7-2 to TRBJ2-3; maybe TRBD1 (6 bases). This CDR3 is built from 16 residues. The germline V gene has CDR1 SGHTA and CDR2 FQGNSA. V was shortened by 1 base and J by 0 bases, with 11 bases between the two germline ends. CDR3 region: CASSLVFQGSTDTQYF. The DNA of the CDR3 is TGTGCCAGCAGCTTAGTGTTTCAGGGGAGCACAGATACGCAGTATTTT.

The V call is TRBV28, the J call TRBJ1-5; possibly TRBD1 for D (6 bases). The CDR3 has 15 amino acids. Germline V CDR1 and CDR2: MDHEN, SYDVKM. The V gene lost 5 bases and the J gene lost 5 bases, with 16 bases spanning the gap. CDR3 DNA sequence: TGTGCCAGCAGTCCGGGGGGCGGAGGGCATCAGCCCCAGCATTTT. It translates to CASSPGGGGHQPQHF.

The chain employs TRBV6-6 and TRBJ1-3; 7 nucleotides line up with TRBD1. The CDR3 runs 16 residues. The germline CDR1 and CDR2 sequences are MNHNY and SVGAGI (reference sequence). The V segment lost 0 bases and the J segment 4 bases; nucleotides outside the gene matches: 6. For the CDR3, the DNA is TGTGCCAGCAGTTACTCGGGCAGGGGGACGGGAAACACCATATATTTT. Encoded protein: CASSYSGRGTGNTIYF.

This rearrangement joins TRBV4-3 to TRBJ2-7; 7 nucleotides match TRBD2. The CDR3 covers 16 residues. The J segment lost 0 bases and the V segment lost 0 bases, leaving 5 bases of the junction unmatched. Germline V CDR1 and CDR2: LGHNA, YSLEER. Written as DNA, the CDR3 is TGCGCCAGCAGCCAAGATTACGGCGGGAGCTCCTACGAGCAGTACTTC. Amino acid sequence: CASSQDYGGSSYEQYF.

The chain recombines TRBV25-1 with TRBJ2-3, with D perhaps being TRBD1 or TRBD2 (5 bases each). V was clipped by 4 bases and J by 0 bases, with 11 bases between them. Germline V gene lookup returns CDR1 MGHDK and CDR2 SYGVNS. This CDR3 contains 15 residues. CDR3 sequence reads: CASSVSGPSTDTQYF. Written as DNA, the CDR3 is TGTGCCAGCAGTGTCTCGGGACCTAGCACAGATACGCAGTATTTT. The whole variable domain, remainder taken from reference TRBV25-1 and TRBJ2-3, is EADIYQTPRYLVIGTGKKITLECSQTMGHDKMYWYQQDPGMELHLIHYSYGVNSTEKGDLSSESTVSRIRTEHFPLTLESARPSHTSQYLCASSVSGPSTDTQYFGPGTRLTVL.

Regarding this clone: Other nucleotide sequences in the sample specify the same CDR3. V and J are TRBV7-3 and TRBJ2-1; the D is unclear. The ends were cut back, 3 bases at V and 4 bases at J, with 7 bases in the middle. CDR1 SGHTA and CDR2 FQGTGA come from the germline V gene. The CDR3 extends over 13 amino acids. The CDR3 DNA sequence: TGTGCCAGCAGCTTGGGCAGTTACAATGAGCAGTTCTTC. Translated: CASSLGSYNEQFF.

CDR3 DNA: TGTGCCAGTAGTATTACCCAAAGCGGACAGGCCTACGAGCAGTACTTC. Its translation is CASSITQSGQAYEQYF. The chain joins TRBV19 to TRBJ2-7, with 7 bases identical to TRBD1. This CDR3 has 16 residues. V lost 3 bases and J lost 2; bases outside the gene matches: 10. Per the germline V gene, CDR1 is LNHDA and CDR2 is SQIVND (reference sequence).

This rearrangement joins TRBV9 to TRBJ2-5; TRBD2 agrees at 7 bases. Germline loops: CDR1 SGDLS, CDR2 YYNGEE. With V trimmed by 1 base and J by 3 bases, 3 bases remained unmatched. CDR3 length equals 14 residues. CDR3 sequence reads: CASSVSGDEETQYF. The CDR3 DNA reads TGTGCCAGCAGCGTAAGCGGGGATGAAGAGACCCAGTACTTC. The whole variable domain, remainder taken from reference TRBV9 and TRBJ2-5, is DSGVTQTPKHLITATGQRVTLRCSPRSGDLSVYWYQQSLDQGLQFLIQYYNGEERAKGNILERFSAQQFPDLHSELNLSSLELGDSALYFCASSVSGDEETQYFGPGTRLLVL.

CDR3 region: CASTPQGAGEKLFF. In nucleotides, the CDR3 is TGTGCCAGCACCCCACAGGGGGCCGGTGAAAAACTGTTTTTT. The rearrangement links TRBV28 to TRBJ1-4, with 9 nucleotides matching TRBD1. The length of the CDR3 is 14 residues. The ends lost 7 bases at V and 7 bases at J; junction bases unmatched: 7. Germline lookup yields CDR1 MDHEN and CDR2 SYDVKM.

This clone was seen ten or more times. The gene calls are TRBV5-6 and TRBJ2-7; maybe TRBD1 (6 bases). The length of the CDR3 is 14 residues. Germline CDR1 and CDR2: SGHDT and YYEEEE. V was shortened by 1 base and J by 2 bases, with 10 bases between the two germline ends. The CDR3 DNA reads as TGTGCCAGCAGCTTGAGGGACATCCCCTACGAGCAGTACTTC. Encoded protein: CASSLRDIPYEQYF.

V and J are TRBV27 and TRBJ2-7; 12 bases match TRBD2. Trimming took 6 bases from V and 0 from J; bases not matched to a gene: 3. Germline CDR1 MNHEY, CDR2 SMNVEV (reference sequence). The CDR3 runs 15 residues. The CDR3 DNA is TGTGCCAGCAGGGGACTAGCGGGCGGCTCCTACGAGCAGTACTTC. It codes for CASRGLAGGSYEQYF.

This clone has a handful of counts. The V and J genes are TRBV7-5 and TRBJ2-7; TRBD2 is the table's D call and was not checked against the DNA. TRBV7-5 is assigned pseudogene status. The CDR3 spans 15 residues. CDR3 amino acids: CARSLLREGGYEQYF. For the CDR3, the DNA is TGTGCCAGAAGCTTACTTAGGGAGGGGGGCTACGAGCAGTACTTC.

This chain uses TRBV5-6 with TRBJ2-1; tentative D call: TRBD2 (7 bases). This CDR3 spans 13 amino acids. Trimming took off 4 bases at V and 10 bases at J, with 15 bases between the two ends. Germline V gene sequence: CDR1 SGHDT, CDR2 YYEEEE. The DNA for the CDR3 is TGTGCCAGCAGCGGGGACACGGGGGGCGAGCAGTTCTTC. It yields the protein CASSGDTGGEQFF.

The gene calls are TRBV4-1 and TRBJ2-1; 8 nucleotides agree with TRBD2. The V segment lost 4 bases and the J segment 4 bases; nucleotides outside the gene matches: 6. The CDR3 has 15 residues. Germline values: CDR1 MGHRA, CDR2 YSYEKL. CDR3 loop: CASSPRLALYNEQFF. CDR3 nucleotide sequence: TGCGCCAGCAGCCCGAGACTAGCGTTGTACAATGAGCAGTTCTTC.

To note about this clone: This CDR3 is also generated by other DNA sequences in the sample. The CDR3 region has the DNA TGTGCCAGCAGCGTGGGGGGCGGCAACTATGGCTACACCTTC. Amino acids: CASSVGGGNYGYTF. The chain has TRBV9 and TRBJ1-2; a possible D gene is TRBD1 (6 bases). V was pared by 2 bases and J by 2 bases, with 10 bases between. Germline CDR1 is SGDLS and CDR2 is YYNGEE. The CDR3 contains 14 residues.

This clone was counted a few times. CDR3 region: CASSRDTDVYGYTF. DNA for the CDR3: TGCGCCAGCAGCCGGGACACAGACGTGTATGGCTACACCTTC. The J gene is TRBJ1-2, the V gene TRBV5-1; D may be TRBD1 (6 bases). The CDR3 spans 14 residues. Germline CDR1 is SGHRS and CDR2 is YFSETQ. The V end lost 4 bases, the J end lost 5 bases, and 15 bases lay between the germline ends.

This clone was seen once. This rearrangement joins TRBV5-1 to TRBJ2-5; D call uncertain. Trimming took 1 base from V and 0 from J, leaving 4 bases between them. Germline V CDR1 and CDR2: SGHRS, YFSETQ. The length of the CDR3 is 13 residues. The CDR3: CASSLRDQETQYF. The CDR3 DNA sequence: TGCGCCAGCAGCTTGCGGGACCAAGAGACCCAGTACTTC.

The chain is built from TRBV18 and TRBJ1-2; D possibly corresponds to TRBD1 (6 bases). Germline V gives CDR1 KGHSH, CDR2 LQKENI. The CDR3 has 13 amino acids. V shed 5 bases and J shed 4 bases, with 11 bases lying between them. The CDR3 region is CASSAGESYGYTF. CDR3 DNA: TGTGCCAGCTCAGCAGGGGAGAGCTATGGCTACACCTTC.

The CDR3 sequence is CASSEADRGFQPQHF. DNA of the CDR3: TGTGCCAGCAGTGAAGCGGACAGGGGGTTTCAGCCCCAGCATTTT. The gene calls are TRBV6-1 and TRBJ1-5, with 10 bases lining up with TRBD1. The CDR3 is 15 amino acids. Germline assignment: CDR1 MNHNS and CDR2 SASEGT. Trimming cost V 0 bases and J 6 bases; bases outside gene matches: 2.

In the case of this clone: A junction boundary mismatches the germline segment, possibly from a read error. The V gene is TRBV6-6, the J gene TRBJ2-5, with a tentative D call TRBD1 (5 bases). CDR1 and CDR2 from the germline V gene are MNHNY and SVGAGI (reference sequence). There are 15 residues in the CDR3. The CDR3 region is CASSSPRVDQETQYF. The CDR3 DNA is TGTGCCAGCAGTAGCCCCAGGGTGGACCAGGAGACCCAGTACTTC.

This clone came up once. The rearrangement uses TRBV19 and TRBJ2-7; no clear D. Germline V gene lookup returns CDR1 LNHDA and CDR2 SQIVND (reference sequence). V shed 5 bases and J shed 2 bases, with 10 bases lying between them. This CDR3 contains 13 residues. The chain's CDR3 is CASSPPWAYEQYF. The CDR3 DNA is TGTGCCAGTAGTCCCCCGTGGGCCTACGAGCAGTACTTC.

The V gene is TRBV15, the J gene TRBJ2-1; possible D gene TRBD2, 5 bases. Per germline, CDR1 LNHNV and CDR2 YYDKDF (reference sequence). V dropped 0 bases and J dropped 0 bases, with 15 bases sitting between them. The CDR3 has 18 amino acids. This chain's CDR3 is CATSRDRTVALSYNEQFF. CDR3 sequence (DNA): TGTGCCACCAGCAGAGATAGAACCGTAGCGCTCTCCTACAATGAGCAGTTCTTC.

The chain joins TRBV27 to TRBJ1-5, with D maybe TRBD1 (5 bases). This CDR3 has 15 amino acids. Deletions cut 5 bases from V and 0 bases from J, with 11 bases between. Germline loops: CDR1 MNHEY, CDR2 SMNVEV (reference sequence). The CDR3 region has the DNA TGTGCCAGCAGTCTGGGACCGTATAGCAATCAGCCCCAGCATTTT. This codes for CASSLGPYSNQPQHF.

The J gene is TRBJ2-1, the V gene TRBV12-3 or TRBV12-4; 8 nucleotides match TRBD2. This CDR3 has 13 amino acids. V was clipped by 3 bases and J by 8 bases; unmatched bases: 3. In DNA form, the CDR3 reads TGTGCCAGCAGTTTCGGGAGGGGAGATGAGCAGTTCTTC. As protein: CASSFGRGDEQFF.

This clone was counted between two and nine times. The rearrangement uses TRBV10-3 and TRBJ2-1; 7 nucleotides line up with TRBD2. The CDR3 is 14 residues long. Germline assignment: CDR1 ENHRY and CDR2 SYGVKD. Trimming cost V 3 bases and J 7 bases; bases outside gene matches: 6. This CDR3 is CAISDFGGSNEQFF. CDR3 nucleotides: TGTGCCATCAGTGACTTCGGGGGGTCGAATGAGCAGTTCTTC.

V and J are TRBV4-2 and TRBJ1-2; 8 bases align to TRBD1. Germline trimming cut 0 bases from V and 6 bases from J; bases unmatched to any gene: 12. The CDR3 runs to 17 residues. Germline loops: CDR1 LGHNA, CDR2 YNFKEQ. The CDR3 region is CASSQEPGGGGKNGYTF. For the CDR3, the DNA is TGTGCCAGCAGCCAAGAACCAGGGGGCGGCGGGAAAAATGGCTACACCTTC.

J is TRBJ2-7 and V is TRBV25-1; 7 nucleotides line up with TRBD1. The CDR3 spans 14 residues. Germline-derived CDR1 and CDR2 are MGHDK and SYGVNS. V shed 4 bases and J 2 bases; nucleotides not matched to a gene: 5. The CDR3 DNA follows: TGTGCCAGCAGTGGGACAGGAGTTACCTACGAGCAGTACTTC. Translation: CASSGTGVTYEQYF.